The 13 T cell receptor beta chains given below trace back to one sample, sequenced in a study of T cell responses to AZD1222 COVID-19 vaccine. Generated by immunoSEQ multiplex PCR, the TCRdb table keeps only in-frame clones and is missing some. The data show 75,000 to 90,000 clones, 89% seen once. The specimen was peripheral blood, collected on day 0 of AZD1222 vaccination. The receptor set was obtained from an adult in good health.

This sequence joins TRBV10-1 and TRBJ2-3, with TRBD1 as a possible D gene (6 bases). V was pared by 8 bases and J by 6 bases, with 15 bases between. Per germline, CDR1 WNHNN and CDR2 SYGVQD (reference sequence). This CDR3 has 13 amino acids. CDR3 nucleotide sequence: TGCGCCAGCCGTGGGCAGGGGATGGATACGCAGTATTTT. Amino acid sequence: CASRGQGMDTQYF.

This chain links TRBV24-1 with TRBJ2-2; 9 bases map to TRBD2. The trim removed 2 bases at V and 6 bases at J, leaving 9 bases unmatched. The CDR3 covers 17 residues. The germline V gene encodes CDR1 KGHDR and CDR2 SFDVKD. In DNA form, the CDR3 reads TGTGCCACCAGTGATTCGACTAGCGGAGTGGAATCCGGGGAGCTGTTTTTT. Protein: CATSDSTSGVESGELFF.

V gene TRBV5-1 combines with J gene TRBJ1-3; 7 bases agree with TRBD1. With 4 bases clipped from V and 4 bases from J, the junction kept 11 bases outside the gene matches. The CDR3 spans 16 residues. CDR1 and CDR2 (germline): SGHRS, YFSETQ. This CDR3 is CASSLGPQTGGNTIYF. The CDR3 DNA reads TGCGCCAGCAGCCTGGGTCCCCAGACAGGGGGAAACACCATATATTTT.

This chain links TRBV5-4 with TRBJ1-1, with 9 bases aligning to TRBD1. The J segment lost 6 bases and the V segment lost 2 bases, leaving 8 bases of the junction unmatched. The germline CDR1 and CDR2 sequences are SGHNT and YYREEE (reference sequence). The CDR3 is 15 amino acids. This CDR3 is CASSFGTGILPEAFF. The CDR3 coding sequence is TGTGCCAGCAGCTTCGGGACAGGGATCCTCCCTGAAGCTTTCTTT.

The CDR3 region is CASSLLAVAGASGYTF. CDR3 DNA: TGTGCCAGCAGCCTTCTAGCGGTAGCGGGTGCATCTGGCTACACCTTC. This chain joins TRBV5-6 and TRBJ1-2; D unclear. The germline V gene has CDR1 SGHDT and CDR2 YYEEEE. The CDR3 extends over 16 amino acids. The ends were cut back, 4 bases at V and 7 bases at J, with 23 bases in the middle. Combining the CDR3 with reference TRBV5-6 and TRBJ1-2 gives the whole variable domain DAGVTQSPTHLIKTRGQQVTLRCSPKSGHDTVSWYQQALGQGPQFIFQYYEEEERQRGNFPDRFSGHQFPNYSSELNVNALLLGDSALYLCASSLLAVAGASGYTFGSGTRLTVV.

The chain employs TRBV4-2 and TRBJ2-1; a possible D gene is TRBD2 (5 bases). Trimming took 0 bases from V and 4 from J, leaving 10 bases between them. This CDR3 spans 15 amino acids. Germline values: CDR1 LGHNA, CDR2 YNFKEQ. The CDR3 loop is CASSQEEGEYNEQFF. In DNA, the CDR3 is TGTGCCAGCAGCCAAGAAGAGGGAGAGTACAATGAGCAGTTCTTC.

The chain employs TRBV30 and TRBJ1-5; 7 bases align to TRBD1. The CDR3 length is 14 residues. V shed 2 bases and J 3 bases; nucleotides not matched to a gene: 4. CDR1 is GTSNPN and CDR2 is SVGIG in the germline V gene (reference sequence). The CDR3 reads CAWSQGGPNQPQHF. The DNA of the CDR3 is TGTGCCTGGAGTCAGGGGGGGCCCAATCAGCCCCAGCATTTT.

The chain recombines TRBV2 with TRBJ1-1; 8 positions agree with TRBD1. The ends lost 8 bases at V and 4 bases at J; junction bases unmatched: 12. CDR1 and CDR2 from the germline V gene are SNHLY and FYNNEI. The CDR3 extends over 15 amino acids. CDR3 in amino acids: CASREDRAGSTEAFF. In DNA, the CDR3 is TGTGCCAGCCGAGAGGACAGGGCAGGTAGCACTGAAGCTTTCTTT.

The V gene is TRBV3-1 (or the pseudogene TRBV3-2), the J gene TRBJ1-2; D is ambiguous. This CDR3 has 14 residues. Trimming removed 0 bases from V and 0 bases from J, with 5 bases in between. Germline CDR1 and CDR2: LGHDT and YNNKEL (reference sequence). CDR3 bases: TGTGCCAGCAGCCAAGATAGGTCTAACTATGGCTACACCTTC. Protein: CASSQDRSNYGYTF.

This clone was counted a single time. The V gene is TRBV19, the J gene TRBJ1-6, with D possibly matching TRBD1 (5 bases). The germline V gene encodes CDR1 LNHDA and CDR2 SQIVND (reference sequence). Trimming took 3 bases from V and 8 from J, leaving 14 bases between them. This CDR3 has 15 residues. DNA of the CDR3: TGTGCCAGTAGTATTGGGGACGGAAAGTATTCACCCCTCCACTTT. The encoded protein is CASSIGDGKYSPLHF.

The CDR3 DNA follows: TGCGCCAGCAGCCCGCAGGTTTCTGGAAACACCATATATTTT. Translated, it gives CASSPQVSGNTIYF. V is TRBV5-1 and J is TRBJ1-3; no clear D gene. This CDR3 has 14 amino acids. The V gene lost 4 bases and the J gene lost 1 base, with 9 bases spanning the gap. Per the germline V gene, CDR1 is SGHRS and CDR2 is YFSETQ.

This rearrangement joins TRBV21-1 to TRBJ1-6. TRBV21-1 is tagged as a pseudogene. The CDR3 has 16 amino acids. In DNA, the CDR3 is TGTGCCAGCAGCAAAGCGGGGGTCACACAGGACTCACCCCTCCACTTT. Amino acids: CASSKAGVTQDSPLHF.

V and J are TRBV14 and TRBJ1-1; unclear D gene. The CDR3 consists of 15 residues. Germline V lookup: CDR1 SGHDN, CDR2 FVKESK. Deletions cut 6 bases from V and 3 bases from J, with 17 bases between. The DNA for the CDR3 is TGTGCCAGCAGTCTCGGACGGCCCGGGGACACTGAAGCTTTCTTT. Translation gives CASSLGRPGDTEAFF.